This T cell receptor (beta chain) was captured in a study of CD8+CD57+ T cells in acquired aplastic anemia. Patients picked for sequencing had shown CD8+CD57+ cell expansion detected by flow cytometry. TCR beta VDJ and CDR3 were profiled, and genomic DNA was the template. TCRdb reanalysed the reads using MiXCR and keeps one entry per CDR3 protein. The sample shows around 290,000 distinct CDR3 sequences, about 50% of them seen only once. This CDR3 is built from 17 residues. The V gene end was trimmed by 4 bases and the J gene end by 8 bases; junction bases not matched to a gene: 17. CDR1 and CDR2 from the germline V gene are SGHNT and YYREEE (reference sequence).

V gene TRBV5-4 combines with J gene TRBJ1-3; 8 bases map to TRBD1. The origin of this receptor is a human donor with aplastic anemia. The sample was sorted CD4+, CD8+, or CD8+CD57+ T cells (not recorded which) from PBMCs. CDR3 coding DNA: TGTGCCAGCAGCCCTGGACAGGGACGGGGCTATGGCTACACCATATATTTT. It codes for CASSPGQGRGYGYTIYF.